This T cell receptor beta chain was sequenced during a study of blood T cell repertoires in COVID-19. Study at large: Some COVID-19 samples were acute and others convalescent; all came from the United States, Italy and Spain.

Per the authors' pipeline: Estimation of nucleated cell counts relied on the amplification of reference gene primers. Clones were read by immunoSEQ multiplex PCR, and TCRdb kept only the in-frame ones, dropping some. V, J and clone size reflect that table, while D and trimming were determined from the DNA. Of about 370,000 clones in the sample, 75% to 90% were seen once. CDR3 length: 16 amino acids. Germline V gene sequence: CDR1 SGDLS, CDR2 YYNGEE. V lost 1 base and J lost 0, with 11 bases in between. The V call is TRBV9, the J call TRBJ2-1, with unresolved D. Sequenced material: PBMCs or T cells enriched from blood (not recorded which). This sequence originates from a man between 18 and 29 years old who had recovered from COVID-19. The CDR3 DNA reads TGTGCCAGCAGCGTATCAAGTAGGAGCTCCTACAATGAGCAGTTCTTC. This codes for CASSVSSRSSYNEQFF.